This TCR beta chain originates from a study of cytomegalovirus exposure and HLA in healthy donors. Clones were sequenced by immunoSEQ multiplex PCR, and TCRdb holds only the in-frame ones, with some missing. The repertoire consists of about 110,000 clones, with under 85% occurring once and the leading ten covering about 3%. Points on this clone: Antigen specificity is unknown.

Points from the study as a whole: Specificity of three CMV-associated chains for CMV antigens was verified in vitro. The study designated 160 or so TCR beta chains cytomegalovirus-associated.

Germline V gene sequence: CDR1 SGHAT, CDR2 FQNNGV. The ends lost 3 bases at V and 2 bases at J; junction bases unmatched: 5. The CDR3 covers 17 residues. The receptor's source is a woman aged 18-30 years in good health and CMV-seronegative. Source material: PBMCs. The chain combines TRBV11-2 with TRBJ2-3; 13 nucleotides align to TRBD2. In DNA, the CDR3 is TGTGCCAGCAGCTTGCCTACTAGCGGGGGGGTCACAGATACGCAGTATTTT. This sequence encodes CASSLPTSGGVTDTQYF.